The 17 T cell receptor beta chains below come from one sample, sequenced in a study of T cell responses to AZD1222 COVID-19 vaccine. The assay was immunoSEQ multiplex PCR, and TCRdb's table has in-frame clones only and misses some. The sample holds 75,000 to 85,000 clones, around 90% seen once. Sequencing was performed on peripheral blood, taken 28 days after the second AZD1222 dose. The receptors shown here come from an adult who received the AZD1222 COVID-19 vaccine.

This CDR3 reads CASSYSPGELFF. DNA of the CDR3: TGTGCCAGCAGTTACTCGCCCGGGGAGCTGTTTTTT. The J gene is TRBJ2-2, the V gene TRBV6-5; D call uncertain. The V gene's germline CDR1 is MNHEY and CDR2 SVGAGI. The V and J ends lost 0 bases and 6 bases respectively, with 2 bases between them. The CDR3 runs 12 residues.

The CDR3 nucleotides read TGTGCCAGAAGCTTGCTTCAAGAGACCCAGTACTTC. Protein sequence: CARSLLQETQYF. The chain employs TRBV5-3 and TRBJ2-5; D not resolved. TRBV5-3 is an ORF, and what it does is uncertain. Deletions cut 1 base from V and 2 bases from J, with 3 bases between. The CDR3 spans 12 residues.

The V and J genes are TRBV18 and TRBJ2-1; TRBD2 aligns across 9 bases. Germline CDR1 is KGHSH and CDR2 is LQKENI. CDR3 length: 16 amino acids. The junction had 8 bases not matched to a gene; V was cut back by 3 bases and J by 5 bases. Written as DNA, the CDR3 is TGTGCCAGCTCACCCCCAAGTAGCGGGGGAGACAATGAGCAGTTCTTC. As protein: CASSPPSSGGDNEQFF.

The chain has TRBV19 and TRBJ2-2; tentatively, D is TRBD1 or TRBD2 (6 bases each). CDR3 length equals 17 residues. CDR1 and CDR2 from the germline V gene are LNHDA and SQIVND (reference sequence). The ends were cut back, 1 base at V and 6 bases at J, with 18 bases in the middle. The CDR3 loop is CASSIAEGQGRPGELFF. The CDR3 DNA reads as TGTGCCAGTAGTATAGCGGAGGGCCAGGGGAGGCCCGGGGAGCTGTTTTTT.

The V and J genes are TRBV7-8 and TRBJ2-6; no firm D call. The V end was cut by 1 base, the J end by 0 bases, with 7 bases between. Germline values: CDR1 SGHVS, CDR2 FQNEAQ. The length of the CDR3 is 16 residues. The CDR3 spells CASSLGMGSGANVLTF. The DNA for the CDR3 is TGTGCCAGCAGCTTAGGAATGGGCTCTGGGGCCAACGTCCTGACTTTC.

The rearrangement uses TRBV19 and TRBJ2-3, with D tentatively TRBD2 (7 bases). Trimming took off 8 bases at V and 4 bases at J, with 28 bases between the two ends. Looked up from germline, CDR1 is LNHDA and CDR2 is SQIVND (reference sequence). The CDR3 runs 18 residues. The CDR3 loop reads CASCSAGAKARGPDTQYF. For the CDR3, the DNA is TGTGCCAGTTGTTCGGCGGGGGCCAAAGCCAGGGGACCAGATACGCAGTATTTT. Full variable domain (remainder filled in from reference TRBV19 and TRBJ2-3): DGGITQSPKYLFRKEGQNVTLSCEQNLNHDAMYWYRQDPGQGLRLIYYSQIVNDFQKGDIAEGYSVSREKKESFPLTVTSAQKNPTAFYLCASCSAGAKARGPDTQYFGPGTRLTVL.

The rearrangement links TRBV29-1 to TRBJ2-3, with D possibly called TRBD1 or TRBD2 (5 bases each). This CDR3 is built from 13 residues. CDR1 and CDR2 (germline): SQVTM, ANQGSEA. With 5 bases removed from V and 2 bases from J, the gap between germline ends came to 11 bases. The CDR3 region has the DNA TGCAGCGTTTGGGACGGGTTCACAGATACGCAGTATTTT. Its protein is CSVWDGFTDTQYF.

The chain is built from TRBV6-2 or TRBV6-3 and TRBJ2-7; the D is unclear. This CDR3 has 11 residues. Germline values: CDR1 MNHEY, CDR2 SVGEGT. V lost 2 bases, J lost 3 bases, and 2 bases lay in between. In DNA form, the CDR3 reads TGTGCCAGCAGTTACCGCTACGAGCAGTACTTC. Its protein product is CASSYRYEQYF.

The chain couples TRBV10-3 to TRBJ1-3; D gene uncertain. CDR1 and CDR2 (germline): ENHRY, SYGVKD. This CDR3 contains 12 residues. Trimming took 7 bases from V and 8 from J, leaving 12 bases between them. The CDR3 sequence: CAITQEGHTIYF. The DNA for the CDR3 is TGTGCCATCACCCAGGAGGGCCACACCATATATTTT.

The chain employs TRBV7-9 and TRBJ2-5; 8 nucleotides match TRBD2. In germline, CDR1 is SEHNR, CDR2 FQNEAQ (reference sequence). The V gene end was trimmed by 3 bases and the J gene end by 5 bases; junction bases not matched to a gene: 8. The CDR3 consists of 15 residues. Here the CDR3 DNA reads TGTGCCAGCAGCTTTGGAGCGGGGGCCCGGGAGACCCAGTACTTC. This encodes CASSFGAGARETQYF.

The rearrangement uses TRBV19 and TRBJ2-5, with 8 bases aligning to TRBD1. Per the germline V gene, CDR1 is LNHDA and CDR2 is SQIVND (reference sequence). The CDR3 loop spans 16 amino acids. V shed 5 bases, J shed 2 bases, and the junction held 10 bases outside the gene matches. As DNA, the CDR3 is TGTGCCAGTAGTCCGAAAGGACAGGGACGACAAGAGACCCAGTACTTC. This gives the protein CASSPKGQGRQETQYF.

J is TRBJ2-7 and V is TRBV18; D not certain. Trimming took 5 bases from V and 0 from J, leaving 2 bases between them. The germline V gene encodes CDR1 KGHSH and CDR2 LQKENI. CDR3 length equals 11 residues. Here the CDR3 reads CASSISYEQYF. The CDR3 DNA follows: TGTGCCAGCTCAATCTCCTACGAGCAGTACTTC.

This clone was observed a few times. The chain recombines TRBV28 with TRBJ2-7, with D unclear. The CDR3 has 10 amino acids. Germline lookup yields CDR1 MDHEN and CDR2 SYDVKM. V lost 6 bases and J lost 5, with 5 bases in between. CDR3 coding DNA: TGTGCCAGCAGCTTGGACGAGCAGTACTTC. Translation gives CASSLDEQYF.

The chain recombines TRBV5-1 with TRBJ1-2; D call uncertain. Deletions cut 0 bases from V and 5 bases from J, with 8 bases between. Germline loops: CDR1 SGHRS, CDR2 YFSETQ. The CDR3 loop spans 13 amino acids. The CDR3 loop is CASSLEGGYGYTF. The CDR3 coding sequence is TGCGCCAGCAGCTTGGAAGGAGGGTATGGCTACACCTTC.

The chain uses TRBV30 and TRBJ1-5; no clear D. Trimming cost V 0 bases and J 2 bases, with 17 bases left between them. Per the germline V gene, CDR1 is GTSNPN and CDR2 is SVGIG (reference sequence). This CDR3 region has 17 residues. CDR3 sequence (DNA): TGTGCCTGGAGTGTCGGGTTAAAGGGTTCGGGCAATCAGCCCCAGCATTTT. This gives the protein CAWSVGLKGSGNQPQHF.

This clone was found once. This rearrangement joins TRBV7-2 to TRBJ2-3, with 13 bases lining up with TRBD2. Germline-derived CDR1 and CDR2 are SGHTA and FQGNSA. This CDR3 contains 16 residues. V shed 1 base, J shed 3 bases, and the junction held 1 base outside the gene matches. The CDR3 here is CASSLVLAGGTDTQYF. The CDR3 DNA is TGTGCCAGCAGCTTAGTACTAGCGGGGGGGACAGATACGCAGTATTTT.

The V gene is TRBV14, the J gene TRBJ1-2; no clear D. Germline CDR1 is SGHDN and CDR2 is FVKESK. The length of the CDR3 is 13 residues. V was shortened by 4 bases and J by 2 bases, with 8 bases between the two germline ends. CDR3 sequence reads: CASSPMENYGYTF. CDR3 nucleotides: TGTGCCAGCAGCCCCATGGAAAACTATGGCTACACCTTC.